A selection of T cell receptor beta chains follows, all from one sample in a study of regulatory T cells in long-lasting Graves disease. In TCRdb, the multiplex PCR reads were re-called with MiXCR into one record per CDR3 protein. The profile shows roughly 450,000 distinct CDR3 sequences, 23% of them singletons. The material was peripheral blood mononuclear cells (PBMCs), obtained when the disease was refractory, from a patient treated with antithyroid drugs. Every receptor here comes from a female donor with Graves disease. CDR3s leave out the opening cysteine and the closing phenylalanine or tryptophan. The D gene is left open where the match is weak.

J | D | V | CDR3
TRBJ1-2 | - | TRBV27 | ASSLSGGAAPGGYT
TRBJ1-1 | - | TRBV18 | ASSLHSGTEAF
TRBJ2-7 | TRBD2 | TRBV12-3/TRBV12-4 | ASRPAGGPLYEQY
TRBJ1-5 | - | TRBV6-1 | ASSPTGGNQPQH
TRBJ2-7 | - | TRBV12-3/TRBV12-4 | ASSFELYEQY
TRBJ2-7 | TRBD1 | TRBV15 | ATSRPGTGGYEQY
TRBJ2-7 | - | TRBV19 | ASSTGETGEQY
TRBJ2-1 | - | TRBV20-1 | SANTLTVERDMQSPGVQF
TRBJ1-2 | - | TRBV20-1 | SAPPMVPNYGYT
TRBJ1-2 | - | TRBV15 | ATSRDNVLGRAYGYT
TRBJ1-2 | - | TRBV3-1 | ASSRDNYGYT
TRBJ2-6 | - | TRBV19 | ASSSNPGGIGSGANVLT
TRBJ2-2 | - | TRBV7-2 | ASSSPRGTPAGELF
TRBJ1-1 | TRBD1 | TRBV2 | ATSRRLTGDALTEAF
TRBJ1-1 | TRBD1 | TRBV6-1 | ASSEERTGPAKAF
TRBJ1-6 | - | TRBV9 | ASSEGRGALH
TRBJ1-2 | - | TRBV7-6 | ASSQVDRNYGYT
TRBJ1-5 | TRBD1 | TRBV2 | GSRLGQGGNQPQH
TRBJ2-7 | - | TRBV7-9 | ASSFSVGGDGRYEQY
TRBJ1-3 | - | TRBV30 | AWIRAGSSGNTIY
TRBJ2-2 | - | TRBV18 | ASSRLEVWAGELF
TRBJ2-1 | TRBD2 | TRBV6-1 | ASSTPSGRSYKQF
TRBJ2-5 | - | TRBV14 | ASSQDWGGGGTQY
TRBJ2-2 | - | TRBV7-2 | ASSPTGGTGELF
TRBJ2-4 | TRBD1 | TRBV7-2 | ASSLEPGAAGGARNIQY
TRBJ1-2 | TRBD1 | TRBV6-1 | ASKSWSQGAMVNYGYT
TRBJ2-1 | - | TRBV19 | ASAYAHNEQF
TRBJ1-3 | TRBD1 | TRBV4-1 | ASSQPGQDLGNTIY
TRBJ2-7 | - | TRBV27 | ASRQRLASEQY
TRBJ1-1 | - | TRBV15 | ATSRQGSTEAF
TRBJ2-5 | - | TRBV2 | ASRTGMGETQY
TRBJ2-7 | - | TRBV6-5 | ASSYRVGTYEQY
TRBJ2-5 | - | TRBV24-1 | ATSDAQGIRETQY
TRBJ1-2 | TRBD1 | TRBV7-2 | ASSLGPWVQGGNYGYT
TRBJ1-1 | TRBD1 | TRBV18 | ASSPKTGVTEAF
TRBJ1-1 | TRBD1 | TRBV2 | ASKRRQGPNTEAF
TRBJ2-5 | - | TRBV3-1 | ASSPRPETQY
TRBJ1-2 | - | TRBV2 | ASSELAGGDYGYT
TRBJ1-1 | - | TRBV5-1 | ASRPGRGVNTEAF
TRBJ1-6 | TRBD1 | TRBV7-9 | ASSRGQGANSPLH
TRBJ1-1 | - | TRBV6-2/TRBV6-3 | ASSYSSGWMNTEAF
TRBJ2-4 | TRBD2 | TRBV6-2/TRBV6-3 | ASSSRLAGGPAKNIQY
TRBJ2-7 | TRBD2 | TRBV27 | ASSPGTGTTIYEQY
TRBJ2-1 | - | TRBV12-5 | ASGSDGYNEQF
TRBJ1-6 | - | TRBV5-1 | ASSLHGRDSSYNSPLH
TRBJ1-1 | TRBD1 | TRBV6-9 | ASSYLQGKAEAS
TRBJ1-6 | - | TRBV30 | AWRVTGKFNNSPLH
TRBJ2-6 | - | TRBV20-1 | SARADGSGANVLT
TRBJ2-7 | TRBD2 | TRBV30 | AWSVLAGVGEQY
TRBJ2-1 | - | TRBV3-1 | ASSRTPRNEQF
TRBJ2-2 | TRBD2 | TRBV7-9 | ASREREGKTGELF
TRBJ2-1 | TRBD2 | TRBV28 | ASSSRGSGRASYNEQF
TRBJ2-2 | TRBD1 | TRBV2 | ASSEGALNTGELF
TRBJ2-5 | - | TRBV2 | ATRFGGGTQY